These 11 T cell receptor beta chains share one sample of origin, sequenced in a study of blood T cell repertoires in COVID-19. Data came from immunoSEQ multiplex PCR; TCRdb stores just in-frame clones and leaves some out. The data show 150,000 to 200,000 clones, with about 80% seen just once and more than 3% held by the top ten. Sequencing was performed on PBMCs or T cells enriched from blood (not recorded which). These receptors all come from a woman aged 55 to 70 who had recovered from COVID-19.

This sequence joins TRBV27 and TRBJ1-2, with D tentatively TRBD1 (5 bases). V lost 3 bases and J 1 base, leaving 15 bases between the germline ends. Germline values: CDR1 MNHEY, CDR2 SMNVEV (reference sequence). This CDR3 spans 16 amino acids. CDR3 residues: CASSFQPLDSNYGYTF. Written as DNA, the CDR3 is TGTGCCAGCAGTTTTCAACCCTTAGACAGTAACTATGGCTACACCTTC.

The rearrangement uses TRBV11-3 and TRBJ1-1; D perhaps matches TRBD1 (5 bases). Looked up from germline, CDR1 is SGHNT and CDR2 is YENEEA. CDR3 length: 15 amino acids. V was shortened by 3 bases and J by 3 bases, with 14 bases between the two germline ends. The CDR3 bases are TGTGCCAGCAGCTTTTGGGGGAGCGGGTACACTGAAGCTTTCTTT. It translates to CASSFWGSGYTEAFF.

J is TRBJ2-3 and V is TRBV5-4, with unresolved D. The germline CDR1 and CDR2 sequences are SGHNT and YYREEE (reference sequence). Trimming removed 0 bases from V and 6 bases from J, with 5 bases in between. The CDR3 extends over 12 amino acids. The CDR3 sequence is CASSLVTDTQYF. Written as DNA, the CDR3 is TGTGCCAGCAGCTTGGTCACTGATACGCAGTATTTT.

The V and J genes are TRBV5-1 and TRBJ2-3; 12 nucleotides line up with TRBD1. The CDR3 runs 17 residues. Germline assignment: CDR1 SGHRS and CDR2 YFSETQ. V lost 0 bases, J lost 1 base, and 3 bases stayed unmatched. CDR3 loop: CASSLEGDRGRTDTQYF. CDR3 nucleotide sequence: TGCGCCAGCAGCTTGGAGGGGGACAGGGGGCGCACAGATACGCAGTATTTT.

The V call is TRBV3-1 (or the pseudogene TRBV3-2), the J call TRBJ1-2; D remains ambiguous. The germline V and J ends were trimmed by 1 base and 8 bases, with 11 bases remaining between them. The V gene's germline CDR1 is LGHDT and CDR2 YNNKEL (reference sequence). This CDR3 comprises 13 residues. The CDR3 sequence: CASSQARLGGYTF. DNA of the CDR3: TGTGCCAGCAGCCAAGCCAGGTTGGGCGGCTACACCTTC.

The genes are TRBV27 and TRBJ1-2, with D possibly TRBD1 on 5 matching bases. CDR3 size: 14 residues. In germline, CDR1 is MNHEY, CDR2 SMNVEV (reference sequence). Trimming pared 5 bases from V and 7 bases from J, leaving 17 bases between. The CDR3 protein is CASSPVTWGGGYTF. In DNA form, the CDR3 reads TGTGCCAGCAGTCCAGTCACTTGGGGGGGTGGCTACACCTTC.

This clone was seen repeatedly, ten times or more. The chain joins TRBV2 to TRBJ1-5, with TRBD1 identical over 8 bases. Germline assignment: CDR1 SNHLY and CDR2 FYNNEI. The V segment lost 5 bases and the J segment 7 bases; nucleotides outside the gene matches: 13. CDR3 length: 16 amino acids. The CDR3 bases are TGTGCCAGCAGTCTGGGACAGGAGGGGGCTAGGCAGCCCCAGCATTTT. Residues: CASSLGQEGARQPQHF.

The chain carries TRBV29-1 and TRBJ1-2, with 9 bases identical to TRBD1. J was trimmed by 4 bases and V by 3 bases; bases with no gene match: 15. The CDR3 sequence is 17 residues long. CDR1 is SQVTM and CDR2 is ANQGSEA in the germline V gene. The CDR3 DNA reads TGCAGCGTTGATGAGATGGGACCGGGACAGGGCGTCTATGGCTACACCTTC. This encodes CSVDEMGPGQGVYGYTF. Drawing the rest from reference TRBV29-1 and TRBJ1-2, the complete variable domain is SAVISQKPSRDICQRGTSLTIQCQVDSQVTMMFWYRQQPGQSLTLIATANQGSEATYESGFVIDKFPISRPNLTFSTLTVSNMSPEDSSIYLCSVDEMGPGQGVYGYTFGSGTRLTVV.

The chain couples TRBV4-1 to TRBJ2-7; TRBD1 aligns across 7 bases. The CDR3 consists of 15 residues. Per germline, CDR1 MGHRA and CDR2 YSYEKL. J gave up 7 bases and V 0 bases, and 9 bases lay outside the gene matches. The chain's CDR3 is CASSQDRGSLKEQYF. The CDR3 DNA is TGCGCCAGCAGCCAAGACAGGGGGTCCCTCAAAGAGCAGTACTTC.

About this clone: Other nucleotide sequences from this sample produce the same CDR3. The chain uses TRBV18 and TRBJ1-1; D remains ambiguous. The germline V and J ends were trimmed by 5 bases and 0 bases, with 10 bases remaining between them. In germline, CDR1 is KGHSH, CDR2 LQKENI. The CDR3 spans 14 residues. In DNA, the CDR3 is TGTGCCAGCTCAGCGGCCATTATGAACACTGAAGCTTTCTTT. Residues: CASSAAIMNTEAFF.

The J gene is TRBJ1-6, the V gene TRBV4-2; 7 bases agree with TRBD1. Unmatched junction bases numbered 10, after V lost 1 base and J lost 10 bases. In germline, CDR1 is LGHNA, CDR2 YNFKEQ. The CDR3 consists of 16 residues. The DNA for the CDR3 is TGTGCCAGCAGCCAAGTGGGAGAACAGGGGTTCTCACCCCTCCACTTT. The encoded protein is CASSQVGEQGFSPLHF.